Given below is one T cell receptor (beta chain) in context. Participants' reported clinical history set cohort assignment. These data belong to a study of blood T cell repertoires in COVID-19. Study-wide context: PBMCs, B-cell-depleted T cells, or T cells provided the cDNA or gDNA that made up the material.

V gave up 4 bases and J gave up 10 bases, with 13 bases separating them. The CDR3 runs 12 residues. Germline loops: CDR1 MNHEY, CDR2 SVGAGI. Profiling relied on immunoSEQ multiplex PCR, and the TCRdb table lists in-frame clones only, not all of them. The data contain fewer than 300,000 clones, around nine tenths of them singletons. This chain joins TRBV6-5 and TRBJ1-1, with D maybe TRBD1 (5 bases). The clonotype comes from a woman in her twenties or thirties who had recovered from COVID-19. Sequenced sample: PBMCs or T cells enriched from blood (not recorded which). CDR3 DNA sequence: TGTGCCAGCAGTTCGCCGGGGGAAGGAGCTTTCTTT. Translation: CASSSPGEGAFF.